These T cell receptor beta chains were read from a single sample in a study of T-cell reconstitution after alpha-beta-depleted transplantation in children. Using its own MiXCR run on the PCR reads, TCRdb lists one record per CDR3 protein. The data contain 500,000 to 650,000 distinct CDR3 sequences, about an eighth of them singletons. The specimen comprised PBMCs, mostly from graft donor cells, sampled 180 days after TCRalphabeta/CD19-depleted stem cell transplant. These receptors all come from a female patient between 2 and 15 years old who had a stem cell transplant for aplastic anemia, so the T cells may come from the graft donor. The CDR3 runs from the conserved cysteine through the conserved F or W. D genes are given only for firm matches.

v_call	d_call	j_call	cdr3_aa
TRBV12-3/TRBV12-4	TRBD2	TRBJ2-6	CASSPLAGGPGANGLTF
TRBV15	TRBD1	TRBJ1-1	CATSRVWDRFTNTEAFF
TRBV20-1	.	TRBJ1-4	CSPQVGSSTNEKLFF
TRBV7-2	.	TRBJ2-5	CASSQRSGTGETQYF
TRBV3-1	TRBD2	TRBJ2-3	CASSPWGTSGLYTDTQYF
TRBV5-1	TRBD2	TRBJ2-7	CASRSSGRSGYEQYF
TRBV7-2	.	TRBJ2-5	CASSLSSRGRGETQYF
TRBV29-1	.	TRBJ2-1	CSVQKGGPDEQFF
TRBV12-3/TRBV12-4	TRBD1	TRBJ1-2	CASSFVRQGSWGYTF
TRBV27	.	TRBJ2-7	CASSLFGGYEQYF
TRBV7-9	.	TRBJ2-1	CASSTRDGYNEQFF